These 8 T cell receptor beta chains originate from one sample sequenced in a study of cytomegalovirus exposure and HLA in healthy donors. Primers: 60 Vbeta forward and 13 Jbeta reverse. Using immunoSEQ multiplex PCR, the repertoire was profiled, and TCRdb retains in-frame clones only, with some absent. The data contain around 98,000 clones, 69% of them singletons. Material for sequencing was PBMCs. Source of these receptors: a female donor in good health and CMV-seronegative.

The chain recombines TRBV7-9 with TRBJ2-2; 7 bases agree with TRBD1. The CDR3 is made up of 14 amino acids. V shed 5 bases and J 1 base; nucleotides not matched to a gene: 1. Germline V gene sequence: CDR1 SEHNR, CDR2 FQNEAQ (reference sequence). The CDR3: CASSRDRNTGELFF. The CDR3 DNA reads TGTGCCAGCAGCCGGGACAGGAACACCGGGGAGCTGTTTTTT.

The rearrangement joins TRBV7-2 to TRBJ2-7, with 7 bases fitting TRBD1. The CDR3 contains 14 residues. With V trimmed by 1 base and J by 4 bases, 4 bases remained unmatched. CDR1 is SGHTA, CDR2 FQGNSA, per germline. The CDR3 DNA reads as TGTGCCAGCAGCTTAGGGCCAGGGGGATACGAGCAGTACTTC. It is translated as CASSLGPGGYEQYF.

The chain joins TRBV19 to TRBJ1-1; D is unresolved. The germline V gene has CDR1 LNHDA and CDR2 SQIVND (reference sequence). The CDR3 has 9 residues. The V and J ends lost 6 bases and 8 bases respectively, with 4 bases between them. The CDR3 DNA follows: TGTGCCAGTAGGGAGGAAGCTTTCTTT. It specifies CASREEAFF.

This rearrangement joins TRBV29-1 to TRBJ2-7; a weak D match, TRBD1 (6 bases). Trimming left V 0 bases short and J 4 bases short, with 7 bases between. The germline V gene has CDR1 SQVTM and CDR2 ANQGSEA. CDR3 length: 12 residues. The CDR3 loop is CSVEEGTYEQYF. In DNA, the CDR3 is TGCAGCGTTGAAGAAGGGACATACGAGCAGTACTTC.

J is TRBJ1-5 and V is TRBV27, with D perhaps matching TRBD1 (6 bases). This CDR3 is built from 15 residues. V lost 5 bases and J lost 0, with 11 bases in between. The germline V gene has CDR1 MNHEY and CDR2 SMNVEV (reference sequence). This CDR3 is CASSRTVNSNQPQHF. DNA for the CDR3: TGTGCCAGCAGTCGGACAGTTAATAGCAATCAGCCCCAGCATTTT.

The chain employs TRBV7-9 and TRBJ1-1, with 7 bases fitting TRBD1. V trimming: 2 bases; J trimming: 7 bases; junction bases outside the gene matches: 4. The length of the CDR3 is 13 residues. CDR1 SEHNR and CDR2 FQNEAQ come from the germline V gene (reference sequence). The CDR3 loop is CASSLPGTVEAFF. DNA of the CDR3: TGTGCCAGCAGCTTACCGGGGACAGTTGAAGCTTTCTTT. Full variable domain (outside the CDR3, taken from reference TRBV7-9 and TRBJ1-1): DTGVSQNPRHKITKRGQNVTFRCDPISEHNRLYWYRQTLGQGPEFLTYFQNEAQLEKSRLLSDRFSAERPKGSFSTLEIQRTEQGDSAMYLCASSLPGTVEAFFGQGTRLTVV.

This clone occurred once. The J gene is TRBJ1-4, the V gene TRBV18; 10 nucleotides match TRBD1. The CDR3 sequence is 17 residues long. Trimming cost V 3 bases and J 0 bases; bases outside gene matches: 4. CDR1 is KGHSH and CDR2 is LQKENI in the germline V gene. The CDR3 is CASSPRDRGPTNEKLFF. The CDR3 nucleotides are TGTGCCAGCTCACCGCGTGACAGGGGGCCAACTAATGAAAAACTGTTTTTT. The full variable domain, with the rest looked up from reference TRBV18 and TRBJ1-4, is NAGVMQNPRHLVRRRGQEARLRCSPMKGHSHVYWYRQLPEEGLKFMVYLQKENIIDESGMPKERFSAEFPKEGPSILRIQQVVRGDSAAYFCASSPRDRGPTNEKLFFGSGTQLSVL.

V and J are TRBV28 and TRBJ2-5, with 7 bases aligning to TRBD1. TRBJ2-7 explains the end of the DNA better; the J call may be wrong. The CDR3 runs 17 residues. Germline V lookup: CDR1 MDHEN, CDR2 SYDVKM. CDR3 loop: CASSYGGQASPTYEQYF. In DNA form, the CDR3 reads TGTGCCAGCAGTTACGGCGGACAGGCCTCTCCTACCTACGAGCAGTACTTC.